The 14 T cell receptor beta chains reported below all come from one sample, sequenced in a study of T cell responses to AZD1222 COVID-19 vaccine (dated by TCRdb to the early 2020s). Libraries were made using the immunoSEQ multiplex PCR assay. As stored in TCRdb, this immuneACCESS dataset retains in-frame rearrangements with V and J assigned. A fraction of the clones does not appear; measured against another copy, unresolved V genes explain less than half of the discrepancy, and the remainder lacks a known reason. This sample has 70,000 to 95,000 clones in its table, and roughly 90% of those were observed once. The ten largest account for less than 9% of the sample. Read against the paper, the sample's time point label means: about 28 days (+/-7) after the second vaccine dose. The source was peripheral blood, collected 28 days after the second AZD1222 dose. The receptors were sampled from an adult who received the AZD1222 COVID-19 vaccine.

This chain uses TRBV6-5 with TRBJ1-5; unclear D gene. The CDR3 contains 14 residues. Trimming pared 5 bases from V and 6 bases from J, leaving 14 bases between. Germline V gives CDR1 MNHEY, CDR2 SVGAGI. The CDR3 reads CASSRTGVGQPQHF. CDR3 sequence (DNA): TGTGCCAGCAGTAGGACGGGAGTGGGTCAGCCCCAGCATTTT.

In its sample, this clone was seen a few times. The CDR3 sequence: CASLVSRETQYF. The CDR3 DNA follows: TGTGCCAGCCTAGTCAGTCGAGAGACCCAGTACTTC. This rearrangement joins TRBV6-5 to TRBJ2-5, with no clear D. Per germline, CDR1 MNHEY and CDR2 SVGAGI. V lost 8 bases to trimming and J lost 4 bases, with 11 bases between them. There are 12 residues in the CDR3.

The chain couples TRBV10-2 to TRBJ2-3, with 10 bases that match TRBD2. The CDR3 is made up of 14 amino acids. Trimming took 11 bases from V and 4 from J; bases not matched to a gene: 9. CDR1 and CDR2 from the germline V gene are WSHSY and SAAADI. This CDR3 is CAGGASGRADTQYF. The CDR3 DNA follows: TGCGCCGGGGGGGCTAGCGGGAGAGCAGATACGCAGTATTTT.

The CDR3 region is CASSYTGSHNQPQHF. The CDR3 DNA follows: TGTGCCAGCAGTTATACGGGTTCTCACAATCAGCCCCAGCATTTT. The rearrangement uses TRBV27 and TRBJ1-5; no clear D gene. Germline V gene sequence: CDR1 MNHEY, CDR2 SMNVEV (reference sequence). Trimming took 4 bases from V and 3 from J, leaving 13 bases between them. The CDR3 covers 15 residues.

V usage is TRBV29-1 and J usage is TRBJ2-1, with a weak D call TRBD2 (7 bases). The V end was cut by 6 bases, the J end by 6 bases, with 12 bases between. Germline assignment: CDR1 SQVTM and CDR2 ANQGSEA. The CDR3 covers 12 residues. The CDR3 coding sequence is TGCAGCGTGGGGCGGGGGCGCAATGAGCAGTTCTTC. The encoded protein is CSVGRGRNEQFF.

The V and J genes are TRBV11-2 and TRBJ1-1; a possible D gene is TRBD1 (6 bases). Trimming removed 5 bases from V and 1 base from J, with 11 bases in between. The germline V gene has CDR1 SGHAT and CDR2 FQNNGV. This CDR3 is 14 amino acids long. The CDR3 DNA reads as TGTGCCAGCAGCCCCGGGACATCGAACACTGAAGCTTTCTTT. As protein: CASSPGTSNTEAFF.

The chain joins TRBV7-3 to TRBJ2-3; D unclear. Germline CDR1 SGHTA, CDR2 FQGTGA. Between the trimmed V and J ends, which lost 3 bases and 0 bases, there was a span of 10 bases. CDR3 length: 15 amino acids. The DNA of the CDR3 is TGTGCCAGCAGCTTTAGCTTACAAAGCACAGATACGCAGTATTTT. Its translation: CASSFSLQSTDTQYF.

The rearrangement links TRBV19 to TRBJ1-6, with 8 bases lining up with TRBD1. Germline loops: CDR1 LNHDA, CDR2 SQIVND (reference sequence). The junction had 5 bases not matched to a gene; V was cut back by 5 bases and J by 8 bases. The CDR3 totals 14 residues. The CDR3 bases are TGTGCCAGTAGTGCACAGGGGGGGGATTCACCCCTCCACTTT. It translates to CASSAQGGDSPLHF.

The CDR3, as DNA: TGTGCCAGCAGCGCCTCCGGGACTAGCCCACAGGATGAGCAGTTCTTC. Its translation: CASSASGTSPQDEQFF. This chain joins TRBV13 and TRBJ2-1, with TRBD2 identical over 9 bases. The CDR3 is 16 residues long. Germline V gene data show CDR1 as PRHDT and CDR2 as FYEKMQ (reference sequence). The trim removed 5 bases at V and 8 bases at J, leaving 13 bases unmatched.

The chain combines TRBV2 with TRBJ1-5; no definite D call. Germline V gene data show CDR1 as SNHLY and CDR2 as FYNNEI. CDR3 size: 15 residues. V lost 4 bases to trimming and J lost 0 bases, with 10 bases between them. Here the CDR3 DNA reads TGTGCCAGCAGTGTAACCGGGGATAGCAATCAGCCCCAGCATTTT. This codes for CASSVTGDSNQPQHF.

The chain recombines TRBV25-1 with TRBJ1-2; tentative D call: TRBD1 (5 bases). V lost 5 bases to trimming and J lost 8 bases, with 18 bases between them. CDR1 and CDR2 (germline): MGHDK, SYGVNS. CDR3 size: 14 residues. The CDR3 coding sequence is TGTGCCAGCAGTCGAGGGGCGAGACAAGCGGGCTACACCTTC. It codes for CASSRGARQAGYTF.

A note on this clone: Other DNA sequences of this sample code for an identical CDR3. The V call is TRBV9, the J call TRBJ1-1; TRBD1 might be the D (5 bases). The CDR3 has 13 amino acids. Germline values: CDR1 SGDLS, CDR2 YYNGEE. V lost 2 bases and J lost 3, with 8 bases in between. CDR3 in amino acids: CASSVRDYTEAFF. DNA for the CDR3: TGTGCCAGCAGCGTCCGGGACTACACTGAAGCTTTCTTT.

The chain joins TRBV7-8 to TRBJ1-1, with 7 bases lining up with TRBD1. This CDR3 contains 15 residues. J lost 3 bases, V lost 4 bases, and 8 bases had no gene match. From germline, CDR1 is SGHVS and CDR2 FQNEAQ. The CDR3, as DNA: TGTGCCAGCAGCTACCTCCGACAGGGAGACACTGAAGCTTTCTTT. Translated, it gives CASSYLRQGDTEAFF.

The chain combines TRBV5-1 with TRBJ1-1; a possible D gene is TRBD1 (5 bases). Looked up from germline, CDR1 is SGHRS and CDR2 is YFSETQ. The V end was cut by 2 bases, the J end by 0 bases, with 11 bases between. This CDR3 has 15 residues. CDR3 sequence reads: CASSFGGGVNTEAFF. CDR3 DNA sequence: TGCGCCAGCAGCTTCGGGGGAGGGGTGAACACTGAAGCTTTCTTT.